This is a list of T cell receptor beta chains from one sample in a study of T cell responses to AZD1222 COVID-19 vaccine. Sequencing used immunoSEQ multiplex PCR; TCRdb keeps in-frame clones, though not all of them. The repertoire has about 130,000 clones, roughly 90% of them found once; the top ten carry approximately 1.5%. The sample was peripheral blood, taken on day 0 of AZD1222 vaccination. Source of these receptors: an adult in good health. Both conserved end residues are part of each CDR3. Each record gives: clone size, V gene, J gene, D gene, CDR3 DNA, CDR3 protein. A D gene is named only where the DNA matches it firmly. Clone size is given for some rows only: seen once, a few or many times, or a class if the clone is expanded.

abundance: once
v_gene: TRBV14
j_gene: TRBJ1-1
d_gene: -
CDR3nt: TGTGCCAGCAGCCAATCCGTAAACACTGAAGCTTTCTTT
CDR3aa: CASSQSVNTEAFF

abundance: -
v_gene: TRBV7-8
j_gene: TRBJ2-5
d_gene: -
CDR3nt: TGTGCCAGCAGCTTGGGACCTCAAGAGGCCCAGTACTTC
CDR3aa: CASSLGPQEAQYF

abundance: once
v_gene: TRBV10-3
j_gene: TRBJ1-3
d_gene: -
CDR3nt: TGTGCCATCAGTGACAGCTACTCTGGAAACACCATATATTTT
CDR3aa: CAISDSYSGNTIYF

abundance: -
v_gene: TRBV2
j_gene: TRBJ2-7
d_gene: TRBD1
CDR3nt: TGTGCCAGCAGTGACGGGACAGGGACCTACGAGCAGTACTTC
CDR3aa: CASSDGTGTYEQYF

abundance: -
v_gene: TRBV19
j_gene: TRBJ1-2
d_gene: -
CDR3nt: TGTGCCAGTACCGCGGACAGCCCTTATGGCTACACCTTC
CDR3aa: CASTADSPYGYTF

abundance: -
v_gene: TRBV9
j_gene: TRBJ1-4
d_gene: -
CDR3nt: TGTGCCAGCAGTCGAGCTACAGGAGAAAAACTGTTTTTT
CDR3aa: CASSRATGEKLFF

abundance: -
v_gene: TRBV11-2
j_gene: TRBJ1-1
d_gene: -
CDR3nt: TGTGCCAGCGGGGTAATCCAGACTGAAGCTTTCTTT
CDR3aa: CASGVIQTEAFF

abundance: few
v_gene: TRBV21-1
j_gene: TRBJ2-7
d_gene: -
CDR3nt: TGTGCCAGCAGCAAATGCTACGAGCAGTACTTC
CDR3aa: CASSKCYEQYF

abundance: -
v_gene: TRBV4-1
j_gene: TRBJ2-2
d_gene: -
CDR3nt: TGCGCCAGCAGCTTCAACCCCGGGACACGGAACACCGGGGAGCTGTTTTTT
CDR3aa: CASSFNPGTRNTGELFF

abundance: once
v_gene: TRBV25-1
j_gene: TRBJ2-4
d_gene: -
CDR3nt: TGTGCCAGCAGTGAATCCCACCGGGGAATCATTCAGTACTTC
CDR3aa: CASSESHRGIIQYF

abundance: once
v_gene: TRBV7-9
j_gene: TRBJ2-7
d_gene: TRBD1
CDR3nt: TGTGCCAGCAGCTTACAGGGGGCATACGAGCAGTACTTC
CDR3aa: CASSLQGAYEQYF

abundance: -
v_gene: TRBV29-1
j_gene: TRBJ1-1
d_gene: -
CDR3nt: TGCAGCGTCGACGGCATCAACACTGAAGCTTTCTTT
CDR3aa: CSVDGINTEAFF

abundance: once
v_gene: TRBV5-1
j_gene: TRBJ2-7
d_gene: -
CDR3nt: TGCGCCAGCAGTAGTCTCTTCTCCTACGAGCAGTACTTC
CDR3aa: CASSSLFSYEQYF

abundance: once
v_gene: TRBV19
j_gene: TRBJ1-6
d_gene: -
CDR3nt: TGTGCCAGTAAGAGGAGGGATTATAATTCACCCCTCCACTTT
CDR3aa: CASKRRDYNSPLHF

abundance: -
v_gene: TRBV5-6
j_gene: TRBJ2-1
d_gene: -
CDR3nt: TGTGCCAGCAGCTTCGGACAGCCGGGGTACAATGAGCAGTTCTTC
CDR3aa: CASSFGQPGYNEQFF

abundance: -
v_gene: TRBV6-5
j_gene: TRBJ2-7
d_gene: -
CDR3nt: TGTGCCAGCAGTTACTCACAGCGGGTCCCCTACGAGCAGTACTTC
CDR3aa: CASSYSQRVPYEQYF

abundance: -
v_gene: TRBV6-5
j_gene: TRBJ1-2
d_gene: -
CDR3nt: TGTGCCAGCAGTTACAGTGGGGAAAATGGCTACACCTTC
CDR3aa: CASSYSGENGYTF